One sample yielded the 32 T cell receptor beta chains listed below, sequenced in a study of OX40 agonist ivuxolimab in advanced cancers. This table comes from immunoSEQ multiplex PCR, and its TCRdb copy is limited to in-frame clones, with some not included. The table shows 75,000 to 100,000 clones, with around 80% occurring only once. The source was CD4+ or CD8+ T cells sorted from blood, collected in a trial of the OX40 agonist ivuxolimab. All receptors come from an adult with an advanced solid tumor such as melanoma, head and neck, liver or kidney cancer.

This clone was counted only a few times. The rearrangement links TRBV2 to TRBJ1-5; D gene ambiguous. V was clipped by 2 bases and J by 3 bases, with 5 bases between them. The V gene's germline CDR1 is SNHLY and CDR2 FYNNEI. CDR3 size: 13 residues. The CDR3 sequence is CASSEQFNQPQHF. CDR3 in DNA: TGTGCCAGCAGTGAACAGTTCAATCAGCCCCAGCATTTT.

This chain links TRBV6-1 with TRBJ1-3, with a tentative D call TRBD1 (5 bases). The CDR3 runs 14 residues. V lost 6 bases to trimming and J lost 3 bases, with 12 bases between them. CDR1 is MNHNS, CDR2 SASEGT, per germline. The CDR3 DNA is TGTGCCAGCAGGACCTTAACAGGTGGAAACACCATATATTTT. Protein product: CASRTLTGGNTIYF.

This rearrangement joins TRBV5-1 to TRBJ2-7, with D possibly TRBD2 on 5 matching bases. There are 13 residues in the CDR3. Germline-derived CDR1 and CDR2 are SGHRS and YFSETQ. V lost 1 base to trimming and J lost 5 bases, with 10 bases between them. CDR3 bases: TGCGCCAGCAGCTTGCTCTGGGGAGACGAGCAGTACTTC. Protein: CASSLLWGDEQYF.

The chain links TRBV10-2 to TRBJ1-5, with 7 bases lining up with TRBD1. The CDR3 is 15 residues long. Germline trimming cut 7 bases from V and 6 bases from J; bases unmatched to any gene: 12. CDR1 and CDR2 from the germline V gene are WSHSY and SAAADI. The CDR3 coding sequence is TGCGCCAGCACCGAGAGAGAGGGGGCCTCTCAGCCCCAGCATTTT. Encoded protein: CASTEREGASQPQHF.

For this clone: Its ends do not fully match the called genes, so a read error is possible. The chain is built from TRBV7-9 and TRBJ2-3; 10 nucleotides line up with TRBD2. The CDR3 contains 15 residues. Germline-derived CDR1 and CDR2 are SEHNR and FQNEAQ (reference sequence). The DNA of the CDR3 is TGTGCCAGCAGATTAGCGGGAGGCCACATGGATACGCAGTATTTT. It translates to CASRLAGGHMDTQYF. Together with reference TRBV7-9 and TRBJ2-3, the CDR3 gives the full variable domain: DTGVSQNPRHKITKRGQNVTFRCDPISEHNRLYWYRQTLGQGPEFLTYFQNEAQLEKSRLLSDRFSAERPKGSFSTLEIQRTEQGDSAMYLCASRLAGGHMDTQYFGPGTRLTVL.

The CDR3 sequence is CASGFGVGVGEQFF. CDR3 DNA sequence: TGTGCTAGTGGTTTTGGTGTGGGAGTTGGAGAGCAGTTCTTC. The rearrangement joins TRBV12-5 to TRBJ2-1; TRBD2 might be the D (5 bases). Germline V gene sequence: CDR1 LGHNT, CDR2 FRNRAP. CDR3 length: 14 residues. The germline V and J ends were trimmed by 3 bases and 10 bases, with 16 bases remaining between them.

This clone is termed medium-sized (0.01 to 0.1%). The chain uses TRBV6-1 and TRBJ1-5; 7 bases align to TRBD1. Germline V CDR1 and CDR2: MNHNS, SASEGT. J lost 6 bases, V lost 6 bases, and 11 bases had no gene match. CDR3 length: 15 amino acids. In DNA, the CDR3 is TGTGCCAGCAGGGGACTGACAGGGAAAGCTCAGCCCCAGCATTTT. The encoded protein is CASRGLTGKAQPQHF.

This rearrangement joins TRBV9 to TRBJ2-1; 8 bases line up with TRBD1. Germline trimming cut 1 base from V and 0 bases from J; bases unmatched to any gene: 6. The CDR3 is 17 residues long. Looked up from germline, CDR1 is SGDLS and CDR2 is YYNGEE. The CDR3 protein is CASSVTQGVSSYNEQFF. Written as DNA, the CDR3 is TGTGCCAGCAGCGTAACACAGGGGGTCAGCTCCTACAATGAGCAGTTCTTC.

V is TRBV10-3 and J is TRBJ2-3, with 7 bases identical to TRBD1. This CDR3 has 16 amino acids. The trim removed 2 bases at V and 2 bases at J, leaving 7 bases unmatched. Looked up from germline, CDR1 is ENHRY and CDR2 is SYGVKD. The CDR3: CAISETGVRSTDTQYF. In nucleotides, the CDR3 is TGTGCCATCAGTGAGACAGGGGTTCGATCCACAGATACGCAGTATTTT.

This clone was seen only once. This chain links TRBV15 with TRBJ2-1; D perhaps matches TRBD2 (5 bases). The CDR3 has 16 residues. CDR1 is LNHNV, CDR2 YYDKDF, per germline (reference sequence). The ends were cut back, 9 bases at V and 1 base at J, with 19 bases in the middle. CDR3 sequence: CATRLIGRGSYNEQFF. CDR3 coding DNA: TGTGCCACTCGACTTATCGGACGAGGGTCCTACAATGAGCAGTTCTTC.

The chain has TRBV10-3 and TRBJ2-3; D remains ambiguous. The CDR3 consists of 15 residues. Trimming removed 2 bases from V and 4 bases from J, with 13 bases in between. In germline, CDR1 is ENHRY, CDR2 SYGVKD. In nucleotides, the CDR3 is TGTGCCATCAGTGAGCCGAAGGTCGAGCCAGATACGCAGTATTTT. Translating it yields CAISEPKVEPDTQYF.

This clone was seen once. The gene calls are TRBV30 and TRBJ1-5; the D gene is possibly TRBD1 (5 bases). V was clipped by 2 bases and J by 7 bases, with 12 bases between them. Germline CDR1 is GTSNPN and CDR2 is SVGIG (reference sequence). The CDR3 is 13 amino acids. CDR3 protein: CAWSRDPRQPQHF. The CDR3 DNA is TGTGCCTGGAGTAGGGACCCCCGGCAGCCCCAGCATTTT.

This clone occurred once. This chain links TRBV5-1 with TRBJ2-5, with a tentative D call TRBD1 (5 bases). Between the trimmed V and J ends, which lost 3 bases and 5 bases, there was a span of 11 bases. CDR3 size: 13 residues. Per germline, CDR1 SGHRS and CDR2 YFSETQ. As DNA, the CDR3 is TGCGCCAGCAGCTCCCAGGGTAGCGAGACCCAGTACTTC. Its translation is CASSSQGSETQYF.

This chain uses TRBV10-3 with TRBJ2-5, with 9 bases matching TRBD2. The trim removed 2 bases at V and 4 bases at J, leaving 2 bases unmatched. The CDR3 has 14 amino acids. Per germline, CDR1 ENHRY and CDR2 SYGVKD. CDR3 nucleotides: TGTGCCATCAGTGAGGCGGGAGGGTTAGAGACCCAGTACTTC. It translates to CAISEAGGLETQYF.

The chain is built from TRBV6-1 and TRBJ1-2; the D gene is possibly TRBD1 (5 bases). The germline V gene has CDR1 MNHNS and CDR2 SASEGT. The CDR3 sequence is 12 residues long. V lost 7 bases, J lost 3 bases, and 9 bases lay in between. The CDR3: CASKVGDYGYTF. For the CDR3, the DNA is TGTGCCAGCAAGGTGGGGGACTATGGCTACACCTTC.

The V call is TRBV28, the J call TRBJ2-7; D call uncertain. This CDR3 spans 11 amino acids. Germline V CDR1 and CDR2: MDHEN, SYDVKM. Between the trimmed V and J ends, which lost 4 bases and 7 bases, there was a span of 8 bases. The CDR3, as DNA: TGTGCCAGCAGTTACCTAGAAGAGCAGTACTTC. Amino acid sequence: CASSYLEEQYF.

The chain carries TRBV27 and TRBJ2-2; D gene ambiguous. The germline CDR1 and CDR2 sequences are MNHEY and SMNVEV (reference sequence). Trimming removed 6 bases from V and 8 bases from J, with 7 bases in between. The length of the CDR3 is 11 residues. The CDR3 loop reads CASSTAGELFF. The CDR3 DNA is TGTGCCAGCAGCACCGCAGGGGAGCTGTTTTTT.

The rearrangement links TRBV5-1 to TRBJ1-2, with D possibly being TRBD1 (6 bases). This CDR3 has 13 residues. Germline lookup yields CDR1 SGHRS and CDR2 YFSETQ. V lost 3 bases to trimming and J lost 7 bases, with 13 bases between them. The CDR3: CASSSQGASGYTF. The CDR3 DNA follows: TGCGCCAGCAGCTCACAGGGCGCCTCTGGCTACACCTTC.

The CDR3 coding sequence is TGCGCCAGCAGCCAAGATTGGTTGGGCGGGGGGGTCACAGATACGCAGTATTTT. It is translated as CASSQDWLGGGVTDTQYF. The V gene is TRBV4-3, the J gene TRBJ2-3, with TRBD2 matching 9 bases. The length of the CDR3 is 18 residues. Germline lookup yields CDR1 LGHNA and CDR2 YSLEER. The J segment lost 2 bases and the V segment lost 0 bases, leaving 9 bases of the junction unmatched.

On this clone: At the DNA level, this CDR3 is encoded by other sequences in the same sample as well. This chain connects TRBV18 to TRBJ1-5, with a weak D call TRBD1 (6 bases). With 2 bases removed from V and 2 bases from J, the gap between germline ends came to 7 bases. Germline V CDR1 and CDR2: KGHSH, LQKENI. This CDR3 is 14 amino acids long. The CDR3 here is CASSPGGRNQPQHF. The DNA for the CDR3 is TGTGCCAGCTCACCAGGGGGCCGCAATCAGCCCCAGCATTTT.

This chain links TRBV4-3 with TRBJ2-2; TRBD2 agrees at 7 bases. Germline loops: CDR1 LGHNA, CDR2 YSLEER. The V and J ends lost 2 bases and 5 bases, in that order; junction bases with no gene match: 11. This CDR3 contains 17 residues. CDR3 sequence (DNA): TGCGCCAGCAGCCAATTTGCCCCACTAGCGAGTACCGGGGAGCTGTTTTTT. It yields the protein CASSQFAPLASTGELFF.

The chain uses TRBV13 and TRBJ2-5, with D possibly being TRBD2 (6 bases). Germline V gene sequence: CDR1 PRHDT, CDR2 FYEKMQ (reference sequence). V was clipped by 5 bases and J by 5 bases, with 9 bases between them. There are 12 residues in the CDR3. The chain's CDR3 is CASSPTRETQYF. CDR3 nucleotides: TGTGCCAGCAGCCCGACTAGGGAGACCCAGTACTTC.

This clone was seen a few times. CDR3 amino acids: CASSLGGGTEAFF. The CDR3 region has the DNA TGTGCCAGCAGCTTAGGGGGAGGCACTGAAGCTTTCTTT. V and J are TRBV7-9 and TRBJ1-1; no reliable D call. This CDR3 comprises 13 residues. From germline, CDR1 is SEHNR and CDR2 FQNEAQ (reference sequence). Trimming pared 1 base from V and 4 bases from J, leaving 7 bases between.

The chain couples TRBV27 to TRBJ2-7; 12 nucleotides line up with TRBD1. This CDR3 is built from 14 residues. V was pared by 5 bases and J by 6 bases, with 5 bases of the junction left unmatched. Germline CDR1 reads MNHEY; CDR2 reads SMNVEV (reference sequence). CDR3 DNA sequence: TGTGCCAGCAGTCCCCGGGACAGGGGGCCCGAGCAGTACTTC. Amino acids: CASSPRDRGPEQYF.

The chain carries TRBV2 and TRBJ2-7, with no clear D. Trimming cost V 9 bases and J 3 bases, with 15 bases left between them. The CDR3 is 13 residues long. Per the germline V gene, CDR1 is SNHLY and CDR2 is FYNNEI. The CDR3 here is CASTTWEVYEQYF. In nucleotides, the CDR3 is TGTGCCAGTACGACTTGGGAAGTCTACGAGCAGTACTTC. Full variable domain (missing parts from reference TRBV2 and TRBJ2-7): EPEVTQTPSHQVTQMGQEVILRCVPISNHLYFYWYRQILGQKVEFLVSFYNNEISEKSEIFDDQFSVERPDGSNFTLKIRSTKLEDSAMYFCASTTWEVYEQYFGPGTRLTVT.

The rearrangement links TRBV7-7 to TRBJ2-1; TRBD2 agrees at 9 bases. V gave up 4 bases and J gave up 0 bases; unmatched junction bases: 1. The germline V gene encodes CDR1 SSHAT and CDR2 FNYEAQ (reference sequence). This CDR3 region has 15 residues. The CDR3 loop reads CASSSGLASYNEQFF. As DNA, the CDR3 is TGTGCCAGCAGCTCGGGACTAGCCTCCTACAATGAGCAGTTCTTC.

The chain links TRBV5-6 to TRBJ1-2; D not certain. The V and J ends lost 4 bases and 0 bases respectively, with 10 bases between them. This CDR3 has 14 residues. The germline V gene encodes CDR1 SGHDT and CDR2 YYEEEE. The chain's CDR3 is CASSNTGTNYGYTF. The CDR3 region has the DNA TGTGCCAGCAGCAATACCGGTACTAACTATGGCTACACCTTC. Looking up the rest from reference TRBV5-6 and TRBJ1-2 gives the full variable domain: DAGVTQSPTHLIKTRGQQVTLRCSPKSGHDTVSWYQQALGQGPQFIFQYYEEEERQRGNFPDRFSGHQFPNYSSELNVNALLLGDSALYLCASSNTGTNYGYTFGSGTRLTVV.

This chain links TRBV21-1 with TRBJ2-7. TRBV21-1 is a pseudogene segment. This CDR3 has 16 amino acids. CDR3: CASSKVRRTSSYEQYF. CDR3 in DNA: TGTGCCAGCAGCAAAGTCAGACGGACGAGCTCCTACGAGCAGTACTTC.

V is TRBV6-1 and J is TRBJ2-7, with D tentatively TRBD1 (6 bases). V was shortened by 0 bases and J by 3 bases, with 12 bases between the two germline ends. The germline V gene has CDR1 MNHNS and CDR2 SASEGT. This CDR3 has 15 residues. Here the CDR3 reads CASSEAPRGGYEQYF. The CDR3 DNA reads as TGTGCCAGCAGTGAAGCGCCCAGGGGTGGCTACGAGCAGTACTTC.

The chain joins TRBV7-8 to TRBJ2-4; 10 nucleotides line up with TRBD2. From germline, CDR1 is SGHVS and CDR2 FQNEAQ. The CDR3 sequence is 18 residues long. The ends lost 0 bases at V and 6 bases at J; junction bases unmatched: 11. The CDR3 bases are TGTGCCAGCAGCTTAGCGGGTGGTAGCGGGAGGTTGGGAAACATTCAGTACTTC. It yields the protein CASSLAGGSGRLGNIQYF.

The chain carries TRBV27 and TRBJ2-7, with unresolved D. With 3 bases removed from V and 1 base from J, the gap between germline ends came to 7 bases. The CDR3 sequence is 13 residues long. The germline CDR1 and CDR2 sequences are MNHEY and SMNVEV (reference sequence). CDR3 sequence reads: CASSFRWSYEQYF. DNA for the CDR3: TGTGCCAGCAGTTTTCGGTGGTCCTACGAGCAGTACTTC.

The CDR3 region is CASSRGATEAFF. The CDR3 region has the DNA TGTGCCAGCAGCCGGGGCGCCACTGAAGCTTTCTTT. The V and J genes are TRBV6-6 and TRBJ1-1, with a possible D match to TRBD1 (5 bases). Germline V CDR1 and CDR2: MNHNY, SVGAGI (reference sequence). The CDR3 sequence is 12 residues long. The V and J ends lost 6 bases and 4 bases respectively, with 9 bases between them.